Included here is one T cell receptor beta chain sequence, with context. Every donor, a Caucasian adult, lived in Nashville, Tennessee. This sample was taken from a study of shared clonotypes between healthy human individuals. Tens of thousands of T cell genomes (about 0.2 ug DNA) went into each sorted-subset replicate. Profiled with immunoSEQ multiplex PCR; TCRdb holds only in-frame clones, not every one. The sample holds approximately 740,000 clones, about 74% seen once. The junction had 16 bases not matched to a gene; V was cut back by 2 bases and J by 0 bases. The germline V gene encodes CDR1 SGHRS and CDR2 YFSETQ. The CDR3 is 19 residues long.

The chain employs TRBV5-1 and TRBJ2-7, with 8 bases matching TRBD2. Input material: memory CD4+ T cells sorted from blood. Subset of the sample: CD45RA-negative fraction. The receptor comes from a woman in her twenties or thirties in good health. The CDR3 protein is CASSFRLALNRGASYEQYF. DNA of the CDR3: TGCGCCAGCAGCTTCCGACTAGCGTTAAATAGAGGCGCCTCCTACGAGCAGTACTTC.